A single sample is the source of the 19 T cell receptor beta chains below, sequenced in a study of vaccination and CD4 T cells after COVID-19. These receptors' antigens are unknown. The treatment: roughly 10-day PBMC culture with coronavirus spike peptide pools or control peptides (ViraFEST assay). The Oncomine TCR Beta short-read assay generated sequence data from the DNA of cultured CD4+ T cells. TCRdb analysed the PCR reads with MiXCR anew, one entry per CDR3 protein. The sample carries approximately 12,000 distinct CDR3 sequences, roughly 60% recorded once. Sequences were obtained from CD4+ T cells from blood, cultured in vitro. The receptors were gathered from a human donor who had recovered from COVID-19.

This rearrangement joins TRBV6-1 to TRBJ2-1; possibly TRBD2 for D (5 bases). The germline V gene has CDR1 MNHNS and CDR2 SASEGT. The CDR3 totals 13 residues. V lost 2 bases and J 14 bases, leaving 16 bases between the germline ends. The CDR3 region is CASSERLGIWEFF. The CDR3, as DNA: TGTGCCAGCAGTGAACGTCTCGGGATCTGGGAGTTCTTC.

The chain is built from TRBV20-1 and TRBJ1-5; D is unresolved. The CDR3 covers 15 residues. The germline V and J ends were trimmed by 6 bases and 2 bases, with 17 bases remaining between them. Looked up from germline, CDR1 is DFQATT and CDR2 is SNEGSKA (reference sequence). DNA for the CDR3: TGCAGTGCCATGGGCCAGAAAGATGGCAATCAGCCCCAGCATTTT. It is translated as CSAMGQKDGNQPQHF.

J is TRBJ2-3 and V is TRBV6-1; D perhaps matches TRBD2 (5 bases). Germline V CDR1 and CDR2: MNHNS, SASEGT. The CDR3 has 14 residues. Between the trimmed V and J ends, which lost 6 bases and 1 base, there was a span of 11 bases. CDR3 nucleotides: TGTGCCAGCAGACTTATTAGCGGCACAGATACGCAGTATTTT. This translates into CASRLISGTDTQYF.

CDR3 region: CASSGTGGWGDSHEQFF. The CDR3 DNA reads as TGTGCCAGCAGTGGGACAGGGGGCTGGGGAGATAGCCATGAGCAGTTCTTC. The V gene is TRBV6-1, the J gene TRBJ2-1; TRBD1 agrees at 11 bases. CDR1 MNHNS and CDR2 SASEGT come from the germline V gene. The CDR3 is 17 amino acids. V shed 4 bases and J 8 bases; nucleotides not matched to a gene: 13.

The rearrangement joins TRBV6-5 to TRBJ2-7; D uncertain. Germline V lookup: CDR1 MNHEY, CDR2 SVGAGI. V lost 0 bases to trimming and J lost 3 bases, with 12 bases between them. The CDR3 contains 15 residues. Written as DNA, the CDR3 is TGTGCCAGCAGTTACTCCCCTAGTACTTACTACGAGCAGTACTTC. This translates into CASSYSPSTYYEQYF.

Of note for this clonotype: Compared with germline, one end of the junction differs, possibly owing to a read error. This chain connects TRBV7-8 to TRBJ2-7; TRBD2 matches 9 bases. Germline assignment: CDR1 SGHVS and CDR2 FQNEAQ. The CDR3 is made up of 15 amino acids. In DNA, the CDR3 is TGTGCCAGCAGCGATAGCGGGAGACCCCCCTACGGGCAGTACTTC. Translating gives CASSDSGRPPYGQYF. Full variable domain (remainder filled in from reference TRBV7-8 and TRBJ2-7): GAGVSQSPRYKVAKRGQDVALRCDPISGHVSLFWYQQALGQGPEFLTYFQNEAQLDKSGLPSDRFFAERPEGSVSTLKIQRTQQEDSAVYLCASSDSGRPPYGQYFGPGTRLTVT.

This chain links TRBV27 with TRBJ1-5; D is uncertain. This CDR3 comprises 17 residues. Germline V lookup: CDR1 MNHEY, CDR2 SMNVEV (reference sequence). V lost 0 bases and J lost 7, with 19 bases in between. CDR3 nucleotides: TGTGCCAGCAGTTTATCCAACCGGGGAGATCGGAGGCAGCCCCAGCATTTT. It codes for CASSLSNRGDRRQPQHF.

The chain is built from TRBV7-6 and TRBJ2-2; TRBD1 aligns across 12 bases. CDR3 length: 18 amino acids. Trimming cost V 5 bases and J 5 bases; bases outside gene matches: 12. Looked up from germline, CDR1 is SGHVS and CDR2 is FNYEAQ. Written as DNA, the CDR3 is TGTGCCAGCAGCCCACCCGGGACAGGGGGCGCGAGGACCGGGGAGCTGTTTTTT. It specifies CASSPPGTGGARTGELFF.

As for this clonotype: Sequence at one end of the junction differs from germline and may be a read error. The rearrangement links TRBV15 to TRBJ1-2, with 9 bases matching TRBD1. Looked up from germline, CDR1 is LNHNV and CDR2 is YYDKDF (reference sequence). The CDR3 totals 16 residues. CDR3 residues: CATSRDRGTGSYGYTF. In nucleotides, the CDR3 is TGTGCCACCAGCAGAGATCGCGGGACAGGGTCCTATGGCTATACCTTC.

This clonotype showed up just a few times. J is TRBJ1-6 and V is TRBV27, with D hard to call. V was pared by 3 bases and J by 1 base, with 7 bases between. The CDR3 is 15 amino acids. Germline V gene data show CDR1 as MNHEY and CDR2 as SMNVEV (reference sequence). Here the CDR3 reads CASSFRQSYNSPLHF. The DNA of the CDR3 is TGTGCCAGCAGTTTTAGGCAGTCCTATAATTCACCCCTCCACTTT.

The V and J genes are TRBV27 and TRBJ1-2; D is uncertain. The CDR3 extends over 19 amino acids. Trimming shortened V by 5 bases and J by 4 bases, and 29 bases separated the two germline ends. In germline, CDR1 is MNHEY, CDR2 SMNVEV (reference sequence). The CDR3 DNA is TGTGCCAGCAGTCTAACCCGGTCCTTTAAAAAAAGGGTGTTCTATGGCTACACCTTC. This sequence encodes CASSLTRSFKKRVFYGYTF.

This clonotype has a handful of counts. The rearrangement joins TRBV6-1 to TRBJ2-2; D not certain. The CDR3 sequence is 14 residues long. Germline V CDR1 and CDR2: MNHNS, SASEGT. Trimming pared 7 bases from V and 0 bases from J, leaving 9 bases between. In nucleotides, the CDR3 is TGTGCCAGCACACGGACCGCGAACACCGGGGAGCTGTTTTTT. Amino acids: CASTRTANTGELFF.

The J gene is TRBJ2-3, the V gene TRBV7-2; D unclear. The CDR3 runs to 15 residues. Trimming left V 1 base short and J 4 bases short, with 12 bases between. The germline V gene has CDR1 SGHTA and CDR2 FQGNSA. CDR3 bases: TGTGCCAGCAGCTTAGTAGGCGATGGGGCAGATACGCAGTATTTT. Amino acid sequence: CASSLVGDGADTQYF. Looking up the rest from reference TRBV7-2 and TRBJ2-3 gives the full variable domain: GAGVSQSPSNKVTEKGKDVELRCDPISGHTALYWYRQSLGQGLEFLIYFQGNSAPDKSGLPSDRFSAERTGGSVSTLTIQRTQQEDSAVYLCASSLVGDGADTQYFGPGTRLTVL.

In this sample, this clonotype turned up a few times. J is TRBJ2-7 and V is TRBV15; the D call may be TRBD1 or TRBD2 (8 bases each). Germline V gene lookup returns CDR1 LNHNV and CDR2 YYDKDF (reference sequence). Trimming took 4 bases from V and 2 from J, leaving 18 bases between them. The CDR3 length is 16 residues. For the CDR3, the DNA is TGTGCCACCAGCATTCAAACAGGGGGACTAGCCTACGAGCAGTACTTC. The encoded protein is CATSIQTGGLAYEQYF.

Written as DNA, the CDR3 is TGCAGCGTTAAGATCAGGGGCGGGAGAGCAGATACGCAGTATTTT. Translating gives CSVKIRGGRADTQYF. The chain combines TRBV29-1 with TRBJ2-3; D is perhaps TRBD2 (7 bases). Germline CDR1 SQVTM, CDR2 ANQGSEA. This CDR3 is 15 amino acids long. Trimming pared 5 bases from V and 4 bases from J, leaving 19 bases between.

This clonotype was observed a single time. This chain links TRBV7-9 with TRBJ2-5; D is uncertain. Looked up from germline, CDR1 is SEHNR and CDR2 is FQNEAQ (reference sequence). V lost 1 base to trimming and J lost 4 bases, with 10 bases between them. The CDR3 consists of 14 residues. The CDR3 loop is CASSLGGPRETQYF. In DNA, the CDR3 is TGTGCCAGCAGCTTAGGCGGTCCTCGAGAGACCCAGTACTTC.

The rearrangement uses TRBV27 and TRBJ2-5; D is unresolved. Germline V gene sequence: CDR1 MNHEY, CDR2 SMNVEV (reference sequence). This CDR3 contains 13 residues. V shed 3 bases and J shed 4 bases, with 9 bases lying between them. The CDR3 loop reads CASSFSGRETQYF. In DNA form, the CDR3 reads TGTGCCAGCAGTTTTTCCGGGCGAGAGACCCAGTACTTC.

This clonotype has just a few counts. The chain employs TRBV10-3 and TRBJ2-1; 12 nucleotides align to TRBD2. Trimming removed 5 bases from V and 4 bases from J; junction bases left unmatched: 3. The CDR3 is made up of 15 amino acids. Germline assignment: CDR1 ENHRY and CDR2 SYGVKD. CDR3 amino acids: CAISPGLAGYNEQFF. As DNA, the CDR3 is TGTGCCATCAGTCCTGGACTAGCGGGGTACAATGAGCAGTTCTTC.

V usage is TRBV28 and J usage is TRBJ1-5; the D gene is possibly TRBD1 (6 bases). The CDR3 is 15 residues long. Trimming took 4 bases from V and 6 from J, leaving 16 bases between them. Germline CDR1 reads MDHEN; CDR2 reads SYDVKM. CDR3 in DNA: TGTGCCAGCAGTTCGGTGGCGGGGGCCGTTCAGCCCCAGCATTTT. Its protein is CASSSVAGAVQPQHF. The full variable domain, rest sourced from reference TRBV28 and TRBJ1-5, is DVKVTQSSRYLVKRTGEKVFLECVQDMDHENMFWYRQDPGLGLRLIYFSYDVKMKEKGDIPEGYSVSREKKERFSLILESASTNQTSMYLCASSSVAGAVQPQHFGDGTRLSIL.